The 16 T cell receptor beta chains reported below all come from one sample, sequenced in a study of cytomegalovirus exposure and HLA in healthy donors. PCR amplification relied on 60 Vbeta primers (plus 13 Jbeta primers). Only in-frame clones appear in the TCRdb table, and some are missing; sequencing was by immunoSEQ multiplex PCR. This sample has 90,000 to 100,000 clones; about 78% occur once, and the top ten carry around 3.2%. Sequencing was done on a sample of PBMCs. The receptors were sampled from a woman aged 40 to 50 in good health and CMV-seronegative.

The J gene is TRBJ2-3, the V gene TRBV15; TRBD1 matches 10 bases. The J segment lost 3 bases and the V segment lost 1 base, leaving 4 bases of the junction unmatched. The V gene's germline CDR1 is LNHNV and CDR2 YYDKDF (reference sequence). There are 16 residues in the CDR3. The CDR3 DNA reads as TGTGCCACCAGCAGAGTTTTGGGACAGGGGACAGATACGCAGTATTTT. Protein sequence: CATSRVLGQGTDTQYF.

The CDR3 loop reads CASSPSGLAKNIQYF. As DNA, the CDR3 is TGTGCCAGCTCACCATCCGGTCTAGCCAAAAACATTCAGTACTTC. The chain joins TRBV18 to TRBJ2-4; D remains unclear. V lost 2 bases to trimming and J lost 0 bases, with 8 bases between them. The CDR3 contains 15 residues. Germline V CDR1 and CDR2: KGHSH, LQKENI. The variable domain in full, completed from reference TRBV18 and TRBJ2-4, reads NAGVMQNPRHLVRRRGQEARLRCSPMKGHSHVYWYRQLPEEGLKFMVYLQKENIIDESGMPKERFSAEFPKEGPSILRIQQVVRGDSAAYFCASSPSGLAKNIQYFGAGTRLSVL.

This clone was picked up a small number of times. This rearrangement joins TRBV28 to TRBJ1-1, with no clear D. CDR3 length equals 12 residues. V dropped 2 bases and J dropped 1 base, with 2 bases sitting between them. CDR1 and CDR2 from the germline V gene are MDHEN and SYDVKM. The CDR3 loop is CASSLQNTEAFF. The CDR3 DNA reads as TGTGCCAGCAGTTTACAGAACACTGAAGCTTTCTTT.

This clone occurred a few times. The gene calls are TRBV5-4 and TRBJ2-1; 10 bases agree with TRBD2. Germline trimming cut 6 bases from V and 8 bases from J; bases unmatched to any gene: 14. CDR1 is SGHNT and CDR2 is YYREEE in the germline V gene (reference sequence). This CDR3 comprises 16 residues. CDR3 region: CASTSPGTSAKDEQFF. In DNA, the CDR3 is TGTGCCAGCACCAGTCCCGGGACTAGCGCTAAGGATGAGCAGTTCTTC.

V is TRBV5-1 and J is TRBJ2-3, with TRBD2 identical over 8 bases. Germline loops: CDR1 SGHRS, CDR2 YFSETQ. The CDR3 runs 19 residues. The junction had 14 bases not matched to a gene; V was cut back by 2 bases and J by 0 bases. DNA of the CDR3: TGCGCCAGCAGCTTAAGGTCTGGCGGGAGGACAACTAGCACAGATACGCAGTATTTT. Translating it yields CASSLRSGGRTTSTDTQYF.

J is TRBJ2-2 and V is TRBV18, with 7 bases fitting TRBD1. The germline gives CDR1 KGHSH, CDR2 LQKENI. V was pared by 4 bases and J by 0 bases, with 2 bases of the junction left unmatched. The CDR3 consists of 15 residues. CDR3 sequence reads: CASSRQGANTGELFF. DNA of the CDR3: TGTGCCAGCTCACGCCAGGGGGCGAACACCGGGGAGCTGTTTTTT.

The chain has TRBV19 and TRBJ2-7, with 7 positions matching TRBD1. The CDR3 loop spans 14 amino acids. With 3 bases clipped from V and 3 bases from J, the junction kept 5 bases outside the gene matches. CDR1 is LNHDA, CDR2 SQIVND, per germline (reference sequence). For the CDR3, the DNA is TGTGCCAGTAGTATTGGACAGGAAGGCTACGAGCAGTACTTC. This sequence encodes CASSIGQEGYEQYF.

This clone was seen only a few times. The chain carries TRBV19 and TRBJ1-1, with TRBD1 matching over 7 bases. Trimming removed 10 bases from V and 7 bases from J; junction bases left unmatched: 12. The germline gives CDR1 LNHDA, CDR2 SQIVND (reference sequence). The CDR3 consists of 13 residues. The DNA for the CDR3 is TGTGCCACCGTTCGGGAGGGGGCCGGTGAAGCTTTCTTT. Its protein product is CATVREGAGEAFF.

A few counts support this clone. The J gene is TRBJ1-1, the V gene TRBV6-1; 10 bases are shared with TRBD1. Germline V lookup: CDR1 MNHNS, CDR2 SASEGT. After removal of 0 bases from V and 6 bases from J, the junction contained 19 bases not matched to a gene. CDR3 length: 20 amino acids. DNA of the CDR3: TGTGCCAGCAGTGAAGCGCCTATGATGTTAATAGGGACAGGGGCCCCTGAAGCTTTCTTT. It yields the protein CASSEAPMMLIGTGAPEAFF.

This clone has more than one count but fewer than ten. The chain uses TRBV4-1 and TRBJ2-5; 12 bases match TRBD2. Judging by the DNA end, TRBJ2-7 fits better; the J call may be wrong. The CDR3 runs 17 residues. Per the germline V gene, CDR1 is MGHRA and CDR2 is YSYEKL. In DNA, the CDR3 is TGCGCCAGCAGCCAGGCTCTCCAGACTAGCGGGGGCTACGAGCAGTACTTC. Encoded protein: CASSQALQTSGGYEQYF.

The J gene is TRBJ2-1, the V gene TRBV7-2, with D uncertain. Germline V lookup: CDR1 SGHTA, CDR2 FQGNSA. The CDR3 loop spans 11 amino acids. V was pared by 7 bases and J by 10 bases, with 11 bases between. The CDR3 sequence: CASTLRREQFF. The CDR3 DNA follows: TGTGCCAGCACCCTACGTCGAGAGCAGTTCTTC.

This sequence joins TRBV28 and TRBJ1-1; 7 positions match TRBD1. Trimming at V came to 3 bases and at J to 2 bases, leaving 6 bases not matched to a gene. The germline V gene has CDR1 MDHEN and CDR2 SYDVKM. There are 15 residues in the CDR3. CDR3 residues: CASSFARGYNTEAFF. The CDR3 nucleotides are TGTGCCAGCAGTTTTGCCAGGGGGTATAACACTGAAGCTTTCTTT. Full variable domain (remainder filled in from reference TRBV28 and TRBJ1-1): DVKVTQSSRYLVKRTGEKVFLECVQDMDHENMFWYRQDPGLGLRLIYFSYDVKMKEKGDIPEGYSVSREKKERFSLILESASTNQTSMYLCASSFARGYNTEAFFGQGTRLTVV.

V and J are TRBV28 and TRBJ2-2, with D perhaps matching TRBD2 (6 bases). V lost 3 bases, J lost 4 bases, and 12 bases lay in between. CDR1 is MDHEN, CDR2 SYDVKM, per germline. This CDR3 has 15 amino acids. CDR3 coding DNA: TGTGCCAGCAGTTTTAGTAGCGGACGCACCGGGGAGCTGTTTTTT. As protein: CASSFSSGRTGELFF.

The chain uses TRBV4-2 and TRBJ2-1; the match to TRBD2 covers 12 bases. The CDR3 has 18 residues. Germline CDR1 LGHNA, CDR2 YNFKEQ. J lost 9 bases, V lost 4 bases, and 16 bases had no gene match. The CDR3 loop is CASSRNLAGGPVGGEQFF. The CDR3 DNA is TGTGCCAGCAGCCGTAATCTAGCGGGAGGGCCTGTCGGCGGTGAGCAGTTCTTC.

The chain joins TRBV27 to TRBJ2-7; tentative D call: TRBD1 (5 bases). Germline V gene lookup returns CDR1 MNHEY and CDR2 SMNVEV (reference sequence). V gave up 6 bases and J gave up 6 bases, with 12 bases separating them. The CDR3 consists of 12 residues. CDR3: CASRAGRCEQYF. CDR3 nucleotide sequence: TGTGCCAGCAGGGCAGGGCGGTGCGAGCAGTACTTC.

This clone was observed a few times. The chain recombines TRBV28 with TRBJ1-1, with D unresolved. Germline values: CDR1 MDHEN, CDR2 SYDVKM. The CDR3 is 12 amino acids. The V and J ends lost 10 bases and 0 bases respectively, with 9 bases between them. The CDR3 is CATYGVNTEAFF. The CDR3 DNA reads TGTGCCACCTACGGGGTGAACACTGAAGCTTTCTTT.